The 10 T cell receptor beta chains presented below share a single source sample, sequenced in a study of T cell responses to AZD1222 COVID-19 vaccine. Some clones are missing from TCRdb's copy, which holds only in-frame ones; the method was immunoSEQ multiplex PCR. This table has roughly 65,000 clones, around nine tenths appearing once. The material was peripheral blood, obtained on day 0 of AZD1222 vaccination. The receptor set was obtained from an adult in good health.

This sequence joins TRBV19 and TRBJ1-2, with D possibly being TRBD1 (5 bases). The length of the CDR3 is 13 residues. CDR1 and CDR2 (germline): LNHDA, SQIVND (reference sequence). Trimming took 6 bases from V and 4 from J, leaving 12 bases between them. DNA for the CDR3: TGTGCCAGTAGACCAAAGGGACCCTATGGCTACACCTTC. Translating it yields CASRPKGPYGYTF.

The chain links TRBV25-1 to TRBJ1-4; tentative D call: TRBD1 (5 bases). Trimming removed 4 bases from V and 2 bases from J, with 8 bases in between. CDR1 and CDR2 from the germline V gene are MGHDK and SYGVNS. CDR3 length equals 14 residues. As DNA, the CDR3 is TGTGCCAGCAGTGTTGGGGGGACTAATGAAAAACTGTTTTTT. Its translation is CASSVGGTNEKLFF.

The chain combines TRBV5-6 with TRBJ2-5; 8 nucleotides agree with TRBD1. This CDR3 has 13 residues. V shed 4 bases and J 5 bases; nucleotides not matched to a gene: 4. Germline assignment: CDR1 SGHDT and CDR2 YYEEEE. In DNA, the CDR3 is TGTGCCAGCAGCCCAGGGGGCAGGGAGACCCAGTACTTC. As protein: CASSPGGRETQYF.

The rearrangement joins TRBV7-9 to TRBJ2-1; D may be TRBD2 (6 bases). The CDR3 covers 18 residues. Per the germline V gene, CDR1 is SEHNR and CDR2 is FQNEAQ (reference sequence). The V and J ends lost 5 bases and 2 bases respectively, with 22 bases between them. CDR3 nucleotide sequence: TGTGCCAGCAGCCCCGGGATCGGGGGAGGTGGGACCTACAATGAGCAGTTCTTC. Protein sequence: CASSPGIGGGGTYNEQFF.

V and J are TRBV6-8 and TRBJ2-1; 11 bases line up with TRBD2. Germline CDR1 and CDR2: MNHGY and SAAAGT. V lost 4 bases and J lost 6; bases outside the gene matches: 23. The CDR3 spans 21 residues. The CDR3 DNA follows: TGTGCCAGCAGTTCGCTTCAACTAGCGGGAGTGATCAACGGAGGCATCAATGAGCAGTTCTTC. This gives the protein CASSSLQLAGVINGGINEQFF.

This clone has a single count. The gene calls are TRBV5-5 and TRBJ2-2, with 9 bases matching TRBD1. The CDR3 is made up of 16 amino acids. CDR1 is SGHKS and CDR2 is YYEKEE in the germline V gene (reference sequence). The V and J ends lost 5 bases and 5 bases, in that order; junction bases with no gene match: 10. In DNA, the CDR3 is TGTGCCAGCAGTCCGCCCGGGACAGGGAGGACCGGGGAGCTGTTTTTT. This encodes CASSPPGTGRTGELFF.

V usage is TRBV19 and J usage is TRBJ2-2, with 8 bases that match TRBD1. Germline V CDR1 and CDR2: LNHDA, SQIVND (reference sequence). Trimming cost V 3 bases and J 1 base; bases outside gene matches: 4. The CDR3 is made up of 16 amino acids. CDR3 in DNA: TGTGCCAGTAGTATTTATGGGACAGGGAACACCGGGGAGCTGTTTTTT. This codes for CASSIYGTGNTGELFF.

As for this clone: Other DNA sequences from this sample encode an identical CDR3 as well. This chain uses TRBV7-2 with TRBJ1-1; 7 positions match TRBD1. With 1 base clipped from V and 4 bases from J, the junction kept 0 bases outside the gene matches. CDR1 and CDR2 from the germline V gene are SGHTA and FQGNSA. The CDR3 has 13 residues. CDR3 loop: CASSLGQGTEAFF. CDR3 in DNA: TGTGCCAGCAGCTTAGGACAGGGCACTGAAGCTTTCTTT.

The CDR3: CASSPRAVNTEAFF. The DNA for the CDR3 is TGCGCCAGCAGCCCCCGGGCCGTGAACACTGAAGCTTTCTTT. The rearrangement uses TRBV5-1 and TRBJ1-1; no definite D call. This CDR3 is built from 14 residues. From germline, CDR1 is SGHRS and CDR2 YFSETQ. Between the trimmed V and J ends, which lost 4 bases and 0 bases, there was a span of 10 bases.

J is TRBJ2-1 and V is TRBV10-3; possibly TRBD2 for D (5 bases). This CDR3 is 13 amino acids long. CDR1 and CDR2 from the germline V gene are ENHRY and SYGVKD. Between the trimmed V and J ends, which lost 0 bases and 7 bases, there was a span of 7 bases. The DNA for the CDR3 is TGTGCCATCAGTGAGTCCGGCGGGAATGAGCAGTTCTTC. It is translated as CAISESGGNEQFF.